These T cell receptor beta chains were read from a single sample in a study of shared clonotypes between healthy human individuals. Sequencing was performed with immunoSEQ multiplex PCR; in TCRdb, only in-frame clones are kept and a portion is missing. The sample has over 2 million clones, about 95% seen once; the top ten hold 0.9% to 1.3%. Sequencing input: naive CD8+ T cells sorted from blood. The receptor set was obtained from a man between 18 and 29 years old in good health. Both conserved end residues are part of each CDR3. A D gene is named only where the DNA matches it firmly. The size field is filled for only some rows; it gives once, few, many or a size class.

size	V	J	D	CDR3	DNA
once	TRBV19	TRBJ2-5	NA	CASSNLGIEETQYF	TGTGCCAGTAGTAACCTAGGGATAGAAGAGACCCAGTACTTC
NA	TRBV27	TRBJ2-7	TRBD2	CASSLVASGPYEQYF	TGTGCCAGCAGTTTAGTGGCTAGCGGGCCCTACGAGCAGTACTTC
NA	TRBV5-4	TRBJ2-1	TRBD1	CASSQKGQGILGEQFF	TGTGCCAGCAGCCAGAAGGGACAGGGGATCCTCGGTGAGCAGTTCTTC
NA	TRBV28	TRBJ1-2	NA	CASSLYILSYGYTF	TGTGCCAGCAGTTTATACATTCTCAGCTATGGCTACACCTTC
NA	TRBV7-4	TRBJ2-7	NA	CASSSSSYEQYF	TGTGCCAGCAGCTCGAGCTCCTACGAGCAGTACTTC
NA	TRBV19	TRBJ1-5	NA	CASTGRDNSNQPQHF	TGTGCCAGTACCGGCCGGGACAATAGCAATCAGCCCCAGCATTTT
NA	TRBV6-1	TRBJ1-1	NA	CASSDAGLKTEAFF	TGTGCCAGCAGTGATGCAGGGTTGAAAACTGAAGCTTTCTTT
NA	TRBV5-6	TRBJ1-1	NA	CASSIGIQAFF	TGTGCCAGCAGCATCGGGATCCAAGCTTTCTTT
NA	TRBV9	TRBJ2-1	NA	CASSVSGLSYNEQFF	TGTGCCAGCAGCGTAAGCGGGCTCTCCTACAATGAGCAGTTCTTC
once	TRBV6-6	TRBJ2-7	NA	CASSYSDTVDSYEQYF	TGTGCCAGCAGTTACTCGGATACAGTGGACTCCTACGAGCAGTACTTC
NA	TRBV7-9	TRBJ1-4	NA	CASSPTWGETNEKLFF	TGTGCCAGCAGCCCGACTTGGGGGGAAACTAATGAAAAACTGTTTTTT
NA	TRBV4-3	TRBJ2-7	NA	CASSHYSGPGNEQYF	TGCGCCAGCAGCCACTACAGTGGCCCTGGGAACGAGCAGTACTTC
NA	TRBV5-1	TRBJ2-7	NA	CASSPGEDF	TGCGCCAGCAGCCCCGGGGAGGACTTC
NA	TRBV6-1	TRBJ1-2	TRBD1	CASEDRGQLYGYTF	TGTGCCAGCGAAGACAGGGGGCAACTCTATGGCTACACCTTC
NA	TRBV7-9	TRBJ2-1	NA	CASTFGTAYNEQFF	TGTGCCAGCACCTTCGGTACAGCCTACAATGAGCAGTTCTTC
NA	TRBV4-2	TRBJ2-7	TRBD2	CASSQEPLGTSYEQYF	TGTGCCAGCAGCCAAGAGCCATTAGGGACTAGCTACGAGCAGTACTTC
NA	TRBV29-1	TRBJ2-1	NA	CSVEGGMSSYNEQFF	TGCAGCGTTGAAGGCGGGATGAGCTCCTACAATGAGCAGTTCTTC
once	TRBV6-5	TRBJ1-2	NA	CASSYSLTGLDGYTF	TGTGCCAGCAGCTACAGCCTTACAGGGTTGGATGGCTACACCTTC
NA	TRBV27	TRBJ2-2	TRBD1	CASSFNRRDRGSGELFF	TGTGCCAGCAGTTTTAATCGCCGAGACAGGGGGTCCGGGGAGCTGTTTTTT
NA	TRBV7-9	TRBJ2-7	TRBD2	CASSPATGGPASYEQYF	TGTGCCAGCAGCCCCGCGACGGGGGGGCCGGCCTCCTACGAGCAGTACTTC
NA	TRBV27	TRBJ1-1	NA	CASSYTGTNTEAFF	TGTGCCAGCAGCTACACAGGGACGAACACTGAAGCTTTCTTT
NA	TRBV27	TRBJ1-1	NA	CASSWAGHTEAFF	TGTGCCAGCAGTTGGGCGGGGCACACTGAAGCTTTCTTT
NA	TRBV4-1	TRBJ2-7	NA	CASSQEVRTFSSYEQYF	TGCGCCAGCAGCCAAGAAGTTAGGACTTTTAGCTCCTACGAGCAGTACTTC
NA	TRBV7-8	TRBJ1-2	TRBD1	CASSAGTGYGYTF	TGTGCCAGCAGCGCCGGGACAGGTTATGGCTACACCTTC
once	TRBV29-1	TRBJ2-1	NA	CSVEDLTPGASYNEQFF	TGCAGCGTTGAAGATCTTACTCCGGGGGCTTCCTACAATGAGCAGTTCTTC
NA	TRBV29-1	TRBJ2-7	NA	CSVDSGSGREQYF	TGCAGCGTTGACAGCGGTTCTGGTCGTGAGCAGTACTTC